This T cell receptor (beta chain) was recovered during a study of blood T cell repertoires in COVID-19. Profiling relied on immunoSEQ multiplex PCR, and the TCRdb table lists in-frame clones only, not all of them. The sample has about 240,000 clones, around nine tenths seen once. This CDR3 comprises 13 residues. J lost 5 bases, V lost 10 bases, and 11 bases had no gene match. Germline loops: CDR1 MNHEY, CDR2 SMNVEV (reference sequence). The rearrangement joins TRBV27 to TRBJ2-7, with 7 bases matching TRBD1. The receptor comes from a woman in her thirties who had recovered from COVID-19. Sequencing was carried out using PBMCs or T cells enriched from blood (not recorded which). The CDR3 spells CATRTGPSHEQYF. The CDR3, as DNA: TGTGCCACCCGGACAGGACCCTCTCACGAGCAGTACTTC.